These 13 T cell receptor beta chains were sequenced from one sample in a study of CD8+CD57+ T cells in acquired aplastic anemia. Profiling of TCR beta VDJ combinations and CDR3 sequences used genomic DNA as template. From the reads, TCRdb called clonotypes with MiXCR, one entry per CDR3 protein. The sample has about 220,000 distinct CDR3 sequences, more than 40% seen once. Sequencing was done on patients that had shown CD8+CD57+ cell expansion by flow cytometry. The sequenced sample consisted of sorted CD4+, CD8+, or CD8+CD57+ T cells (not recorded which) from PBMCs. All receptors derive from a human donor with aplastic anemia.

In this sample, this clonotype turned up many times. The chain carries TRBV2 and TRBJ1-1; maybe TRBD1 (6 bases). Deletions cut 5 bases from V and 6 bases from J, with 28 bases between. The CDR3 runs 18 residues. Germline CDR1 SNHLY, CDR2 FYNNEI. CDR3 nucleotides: TGTGCCAGCAGTTTGGACAGACCCAGCCTAGGTATCTCCCCTGAAGCTTTCTTT. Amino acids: CASSLDRPSLGISPEAFF.

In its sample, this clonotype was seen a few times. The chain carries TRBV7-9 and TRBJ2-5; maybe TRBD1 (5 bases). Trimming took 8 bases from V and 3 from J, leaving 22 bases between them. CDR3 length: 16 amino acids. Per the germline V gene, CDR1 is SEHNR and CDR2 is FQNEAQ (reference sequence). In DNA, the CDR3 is TGTGCCAGCGGCCGGCAGGGTACCCACGGCGAAGAGACCCAGTACTTC. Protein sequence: CASGRQGTHGEETQYF. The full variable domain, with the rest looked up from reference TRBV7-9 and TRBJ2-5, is DTGVSQNPRHKITKRGQNVTFRCDPISEHNRLYWYRQTLGQGPEFLTYFQNEAQLEKSRLLSDRFSAERPKGSFSTLEIQRTEQGDSAMYLCASGRQGTHGEETQYFGPGTRLLVL.

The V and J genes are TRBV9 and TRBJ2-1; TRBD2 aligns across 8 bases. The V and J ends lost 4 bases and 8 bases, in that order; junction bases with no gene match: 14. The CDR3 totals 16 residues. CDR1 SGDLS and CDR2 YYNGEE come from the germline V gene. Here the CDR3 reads CASSWDSGTTGHEQFF. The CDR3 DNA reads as TGTGCCAGCAGCTGGGATAGCGGGACTACGGGGCATGAGCAGTTCTTC.

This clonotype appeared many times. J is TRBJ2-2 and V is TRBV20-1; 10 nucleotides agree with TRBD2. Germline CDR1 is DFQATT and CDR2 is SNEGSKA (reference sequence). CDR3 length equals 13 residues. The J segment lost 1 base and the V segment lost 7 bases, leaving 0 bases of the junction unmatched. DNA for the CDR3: TGCAGTGGACTAGCGGGGAACACCGGGGAGCTGTTTTTT. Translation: CSGLAGNTGELFF.

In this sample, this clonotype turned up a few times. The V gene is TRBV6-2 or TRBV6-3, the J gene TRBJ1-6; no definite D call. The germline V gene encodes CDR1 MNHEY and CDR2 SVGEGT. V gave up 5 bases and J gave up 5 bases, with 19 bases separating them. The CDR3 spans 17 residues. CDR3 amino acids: CASSQPPKLRNNSPLHF. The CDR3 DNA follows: TGTGCCAGCAGTCAACCTCCGAAACTTCGGAATAATTCACCCCTCCACTTT.

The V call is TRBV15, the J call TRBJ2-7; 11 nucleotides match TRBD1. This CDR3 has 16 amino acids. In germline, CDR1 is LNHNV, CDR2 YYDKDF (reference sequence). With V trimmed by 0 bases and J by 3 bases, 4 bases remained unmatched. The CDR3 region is CATSREGTGGHYEQYF. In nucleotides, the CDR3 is TGTGCCACCAGCAGAGAAGGGACAGGGGGACACTACGAGCAGTACTTC.

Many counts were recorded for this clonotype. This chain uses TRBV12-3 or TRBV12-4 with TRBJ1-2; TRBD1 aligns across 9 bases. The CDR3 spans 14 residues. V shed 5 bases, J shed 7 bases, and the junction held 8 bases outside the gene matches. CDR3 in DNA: TGTGCCAGCAGTGGAGCCGGGACAGGGCTTGGCTACACCTTC. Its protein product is CASSGAGTGLGYTF.

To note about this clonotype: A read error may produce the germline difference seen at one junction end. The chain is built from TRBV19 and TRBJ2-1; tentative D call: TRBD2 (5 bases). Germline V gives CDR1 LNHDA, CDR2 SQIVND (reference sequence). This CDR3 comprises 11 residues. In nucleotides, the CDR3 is TGTGCCAGTAGCGAGGGAAATGGGCAGTTCTTC. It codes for CASSEGNGQFF.

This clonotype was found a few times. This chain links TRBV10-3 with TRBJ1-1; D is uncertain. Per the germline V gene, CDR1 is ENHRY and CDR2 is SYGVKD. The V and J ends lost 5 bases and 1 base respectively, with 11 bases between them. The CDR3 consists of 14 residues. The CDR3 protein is CAISWTDKNTEAFF. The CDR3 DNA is TGTGCCATCAGTTGGACCGATAAGAACACTGAAGCTTTCTTT.

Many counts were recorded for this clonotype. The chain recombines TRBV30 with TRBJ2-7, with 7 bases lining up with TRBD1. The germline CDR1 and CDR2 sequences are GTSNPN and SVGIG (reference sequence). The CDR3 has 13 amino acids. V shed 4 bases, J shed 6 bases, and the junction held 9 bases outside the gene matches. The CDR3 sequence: CAWKRGRLGEQYF. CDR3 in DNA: TGTGCCTGGAAAAGGGGGCGACTGGGCGAGCAGTACTTC.

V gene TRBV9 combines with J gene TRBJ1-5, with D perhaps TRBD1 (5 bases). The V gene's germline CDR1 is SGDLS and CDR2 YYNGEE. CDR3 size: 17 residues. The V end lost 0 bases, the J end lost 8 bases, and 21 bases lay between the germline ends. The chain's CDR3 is CASSVVGAGWMDEPQHF. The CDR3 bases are TGTGCCAGCAGCGTAGTAGGGGCGGGATGGATGGATGAGCCCCAGCATTTT.

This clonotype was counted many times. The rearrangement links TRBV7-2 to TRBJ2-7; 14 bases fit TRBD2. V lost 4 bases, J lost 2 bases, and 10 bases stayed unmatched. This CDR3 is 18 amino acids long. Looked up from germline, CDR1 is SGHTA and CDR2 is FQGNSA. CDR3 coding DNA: TGTGCCAGCAGCTACGGACTAGCGGGGGGTGCCGTCGCCTACGAGCAGTACTTC. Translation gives CASSYGLAGGAVAYEQYF. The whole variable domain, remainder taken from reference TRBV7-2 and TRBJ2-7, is GAGVSQSPSNKVTEKGKDVELRCDPISGHTALYWYRQSLGQGLEFLIYFQGNSAPDKSGLPSDRFSAERTGGSVSTLTIQRTQQEDSAVYLCASSYGLAGGAVAYEQYFGPGTRLTVT.

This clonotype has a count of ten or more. CDR3 region: CASSLGETGTLGNTIYF. CDR3 bases: TGTGCCAGCAGTTTAGGGGAGACAGGAACTCTTGGAAACACCATATATTTT. This chain connects TRBV12-3 or TRBV12-4 to TRBJ1-3, with D tentatively TRBD1 (6 bases). V was pared by 1 base and J by 3 bases, with 16 bases between. The CDR3 sequence is 17 residues long.